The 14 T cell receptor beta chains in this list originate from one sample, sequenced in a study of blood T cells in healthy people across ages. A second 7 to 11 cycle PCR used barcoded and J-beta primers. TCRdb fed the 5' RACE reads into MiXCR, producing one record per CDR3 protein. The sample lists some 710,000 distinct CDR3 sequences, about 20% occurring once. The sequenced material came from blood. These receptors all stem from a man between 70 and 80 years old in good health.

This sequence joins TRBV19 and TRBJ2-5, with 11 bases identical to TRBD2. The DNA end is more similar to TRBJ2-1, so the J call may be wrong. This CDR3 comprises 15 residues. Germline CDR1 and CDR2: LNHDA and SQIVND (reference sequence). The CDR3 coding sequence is TGTGCCAGTAGTACCCCGGGACTAGCGGCAAATGAGCAGTTCTTC. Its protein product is CASSTPGLAANEQFF.

The CDR3 spells CASGLIRGTSTDTQYF. DNA for the CDR3: TGTGCTAGTGGTTTGATCCGAGGGACTAGCACAGATACGCAGTATTTT. The V gene is TRBV12-5, the J gene TRBJ2-3; a possible D gene is TRBD2 (6 bases). CDR1 and CDR2 (germline): LGHNT, FRNRAP. This CDR3 is built from 16 residues. Deletions cut 2 bases from V and 0 bases from J, with 12 bases between.

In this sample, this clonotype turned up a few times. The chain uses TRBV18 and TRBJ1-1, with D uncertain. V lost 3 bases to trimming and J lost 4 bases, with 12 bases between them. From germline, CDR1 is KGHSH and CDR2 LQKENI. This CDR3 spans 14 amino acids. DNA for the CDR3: TGTGCCAGCTCACCGAATAAAATAGGCACTGAAGCTTTCTTT. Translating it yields CASSPNKIGTEAFF.

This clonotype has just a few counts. CDR3 protein: CATILAGEIRETQYF. The CDR3 region has the DNA TGTGCCACCATACTAGCGGGAGAAATTAGGGAGACCCAGTACTTC. V is TRBV15 and J is TRBJ2-5; 11 bases are shared with TRBD2. The CDR3 contains 15 residues. The V gene end was trimmed by 7 bases and the J gene end by 5 bases; junction bases not matched to a gene: 9. Germline lookup yields CDR1 LNHNV and CDR2 YYDKDF (reference sequence).

This chain's CDR3 is CSVISFRERETQYF. In DNA, the CDR3 is TGCAGCGTGATCTCGTTCCGGGAGCGGGAGACCCAGTACTTC. The chain uses TRBV29-1 and TRBJ2-5, with D perhaps TRBD2 (6 bases). Germline lookup yields CDR1 SQVTM and CDR2 ANQGSEA. The CDR3 has 14 residues. Trimming pared 6 bases from V and 5 bases from J, leaving 19 bases between.

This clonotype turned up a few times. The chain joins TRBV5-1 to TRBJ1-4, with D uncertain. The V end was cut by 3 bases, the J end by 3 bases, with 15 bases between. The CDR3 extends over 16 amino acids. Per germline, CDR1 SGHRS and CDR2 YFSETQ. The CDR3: CASSSRGRAANEKLFF. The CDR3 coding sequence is TGCGCCAGCAGCTCCCGAGGGAGGGCGGCTAATGAAAAACTGTTTTTT.

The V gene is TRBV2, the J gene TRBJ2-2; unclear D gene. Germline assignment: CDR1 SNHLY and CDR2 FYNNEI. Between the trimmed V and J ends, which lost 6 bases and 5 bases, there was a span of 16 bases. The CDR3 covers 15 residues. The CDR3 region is CASRPLTGVTGELFF. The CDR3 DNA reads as TGTGCCAGCAGACCCCTTACTGGGGTTACCGGGGAGCTGTTTTTT. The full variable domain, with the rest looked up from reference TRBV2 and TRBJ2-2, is EPEVTQTPSHQVTQMGQEVILRCVPISNHLYFYWYRQILGQKVEFLVSFYNNEISEKSEIFDDQFSVERPDGSNFTLKIRSTKLEDSAMYFCASRPLTGVTGELFFGEGSRLTVL.

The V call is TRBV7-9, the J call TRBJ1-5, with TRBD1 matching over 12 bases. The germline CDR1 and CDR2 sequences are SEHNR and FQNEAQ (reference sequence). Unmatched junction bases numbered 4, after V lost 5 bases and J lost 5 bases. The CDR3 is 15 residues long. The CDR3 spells CASSKGQGADQPQHF. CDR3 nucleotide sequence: TGTGCCAGCAGCAAGGGACAGGGGGCTGATCAGCCCCAGCATTTT.

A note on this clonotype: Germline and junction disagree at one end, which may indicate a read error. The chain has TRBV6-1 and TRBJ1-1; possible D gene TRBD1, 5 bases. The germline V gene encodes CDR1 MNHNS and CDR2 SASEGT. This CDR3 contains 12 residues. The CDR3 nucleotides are TGTGCCGGCAGTGGCAACGGGGGGTCGGCTTGCTTT. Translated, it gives CAGSGNGGSACF.

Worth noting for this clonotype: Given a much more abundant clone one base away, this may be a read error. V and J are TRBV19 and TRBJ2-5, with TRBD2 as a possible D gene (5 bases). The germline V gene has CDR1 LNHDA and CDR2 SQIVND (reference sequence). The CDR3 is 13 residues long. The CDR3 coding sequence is TGTGCCAGTAGTGCAATCGCGGGTCAGACCCGGTACTTC. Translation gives CASSAIAGQTRYF.

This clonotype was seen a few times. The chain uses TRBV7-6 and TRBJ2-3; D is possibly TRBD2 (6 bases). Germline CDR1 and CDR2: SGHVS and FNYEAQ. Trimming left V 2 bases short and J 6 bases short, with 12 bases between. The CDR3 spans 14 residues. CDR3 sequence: CASSLSPGLDTQYF. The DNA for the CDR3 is TGTGCCAGCAGCTTATCACCGGGACTCGATACGCAGTATTTT.

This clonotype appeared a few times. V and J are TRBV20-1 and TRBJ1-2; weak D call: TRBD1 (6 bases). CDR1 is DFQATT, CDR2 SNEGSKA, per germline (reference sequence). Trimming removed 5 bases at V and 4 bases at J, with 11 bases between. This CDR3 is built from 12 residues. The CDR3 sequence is CSAGRGTYGYTF. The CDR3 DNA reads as TGCAGTGCTGGGAGGGGGACCTATGGCTACACCTTC.

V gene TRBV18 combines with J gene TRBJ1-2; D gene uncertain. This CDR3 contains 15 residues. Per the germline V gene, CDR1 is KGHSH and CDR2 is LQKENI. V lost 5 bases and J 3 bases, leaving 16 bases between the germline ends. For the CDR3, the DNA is TGTGCCAGCTCAGCTGATCGTGGGCAGTACTATGGCTACACCTTC. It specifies CASSADRGQYYGYTF.

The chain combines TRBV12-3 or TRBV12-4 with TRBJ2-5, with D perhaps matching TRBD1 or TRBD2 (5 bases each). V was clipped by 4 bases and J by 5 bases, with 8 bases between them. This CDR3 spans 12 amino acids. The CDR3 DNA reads TGTGCCAGCAGTTACGGGACCGAGACCCAGTACTTC. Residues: CASSYGTETQYF.